Following are 25 T cell receptor beta chains from one sample sequenced in a study of cytomegalovirus exposure and HLA in healthy donors. This PCR relied on a set of 60 Vbeta primers and 13 Jbeta primers. Using immunoSEQ multiplex PCR, the repertoire was profiled, and TCRdb retains in-frame clones only, with some absent. This sample has 250,000 to 350,000 clones, with approximately 90% found just once. Sequences were obtained from PBMCs. These receptor sequences come from a man aged 35-49 years in good health and CMV-seropositive.

The chain recombines TRBV6-6 with TRBJ1-2; D is perhaps TRBD1 (6 bases). Per the germline V gene, CDR1 is MNHNY and CDR2 is SVGAGI (reference sequence). Trimming shortened V by 6 bases and J by 4 bases, and 15 bases separated the two germline ends. The CDR3 contains 14 residues. The CDR3 region is CASRTTGSLYGYTF. The CDR3 nucleotides are TGTGCCAGCAGGACGACAGGATCACTCTATGGCTACACCTTC.

This clone was counted a single time. The V gene is TRBV27, the J gene TRBJ2-1, with 9 bases aligning to TRBD1. Unmatched junction bases numbered 8, after V lost 1 base and J lost 4 bases. CDR3 length: 17 amino acids. Germline values: CDR1 MNHEY, CDR2 SMNVEV (reference sequence). The CDR3 sequence: CASSLWAGTGQYNEQFF. The CDR3 DNA sequence: TGTGCCAGCAGTTTATGGGCAGGGACAGGGCAATACAATGAGCAGTTCTTC.

This sequence joins TRBV29-1 and TRBJ2-7; D is perhaps TRBD1 (5 bases). Trimming removed 4 bases from V and 1 base from J, with 8 bases in between. This CDR3 spans 12 amino acids. CDR1 and CDR2 (germline): SQVTM, ANQGSEA. The CDR3 DNA is TGCAGCGTTGCGGCAGGGTCCTACGAGCAGTACTTC. This gives the protein CSVAAGSYEQYF.

V and J are TRBV28 and TRBJ1-1; D call uncertain. V was cut by 7 bases and J by 0 bases, with 18 bases left in between. This CDR3 spans 16 amino acids. Per the germline V gene, CDR1 is MDHEN and CDR2 is SYDVKM. For the CDR3, the DNA is TGTGCCAGCACCACCCGAGGGCCAGGCCTGAACACTGAAGCTTTCTTT. Its protein product is CASTTRGPGLNTEAFF.

Here the CDR3 reads CASSVVRTSGLSSYNEQFF. Written as DNA, the CDR3 is TGTGCCAGCAGCGTAGTAAGGACTAGCGGACTGAGCTCCTACAATGAGCAGTTCTTC. V usage is TRBV9 and J usage is TRBJ2-1; 10 bases line up with TRBD2. The CDR3 covers 19 residues. The germline CDR1 and CDR2 sequences are SGDLS and YYNGEE. V lost 0 bases and J lost 0; bases outside the gene matches: 9.

The chain recombines TRBV4-2 with TRBJ1-2, with TRBD1 matching 8 bases. CDR1 is LGHNA, CDR2 YNFKEQ, per germline. V was clipped by 4 bases and J by 4 bases; unmatched bases: 8. This CDR3 region has 15 residues. The CDR3 spells CASSPTRTGIYGYTF. The CDR3 DNA sequence: TGTGCCAGCAGCCCTACTCGGACAGGGATCTATGGCTACACCTTC.

The rearrangement joins TRBV6-1 to TRBJ2-1, with 10 bases lining up with TRBD2. Germline CDR1 and CDR2: MNHNS and SASEGT. Unmatched junction bases numbered 3, after V lost 1 base and J lost 0 bases. This CDR3 has 17 amino acids. Written as DNA, the CDR3 is TGTGCCAGCAGTGAAGACCCTAGCGGGAGCTCCTACAATGAGCAGTTCTTC. This translates into CASSEDPSGSSYNEQFF.

V usage is TRBV6-4 and J usage is TRBJ2-3; TRBD2 is a possible D gene (5 bases). The germline V gene encodes CDR1 MRHNA and CDR2 SNTAGT. This CDR3 region has 14 residues. V lost 5 bases to trimming and J lost 1 base, with 10 bases between them. CDR3 residues: CASSSDSGTDTQYF. CDR3 DNA: TGTGCCAGCAGTTCGGACTCCGGCACAGATACGCAGTATTTT.

This chain uses TRBV5-1 with TRBJ2-5; D is uncertain. The CDR3 has 11 residues. Germline V lookup: CDR1 SGHRS, CDR2 YFSETQ. Trimming stripped 1 base from V and 11 bases from J, with 9 bases between. The DNA for the CDR3 is TGCGCCAGCAGCTTGAGAGGTGAGCAGTACTTC. Protein sequence: CASSLRGEQYF.

The chain recombines TRBV28 with TRBJ2-2; 15 nucleotides match TRBD2. Trimming took 5 bases from V and 4 from J; bases not matched to a gene: 8. The length of the CDR3 is 18 residues. Germline V gene lookup returns CDR1 MDHEN and CDR2 SYDVKM. The CDR3 bases are TGTGCCAGCAGTCTAGGACTAGCGGGAGGGTGGAGCACCGGGGAGCTGTTTTTT. Amino acids: CASSLGLAGGWSTGELFF.

The chain links TRBV6-5 to TRBJ2-1; 8 nucleotides agree with TRBD2. J gave up 7 bases and V 0 bases, and 5 bases lay outside the gene matches. The CDR3 length is 15 residues. Germline assignment: CDR1 MNHEY and CDR2 SVGAGI. The CDR3 DNA sequence: TGTGCCAGCAGTTACTCACGGGAGGGCCTTAATGAGCAGTTCTTC. It encodes CASSYSREGLNEQFF.

CDR3 sequence: CASSLGTSDVTDTQYF. Written as DNA, the CDR3 is TGTGCCAGCAGCTTAGGGACTAGCGATGTAACAGATACGCAGTATTTT. The rearrangement uses TRBV7-9 and TRBJ2-3, with TRBD2 matching over 9 bases. The V gene end was trimmed by 1 base and the J gene end by 3 bases; junction bases not matched to a gene: 5. The germline V gene encodes CDR1 SEHNR and CDR2 FQNEAQ (reference sequence). This CDR3 is 16 amino acids long.

The chain links TRBV28 to TRBJ1-5; 7 bases map to TRBD1. The germline V gene encodes CDR1 MDHEN and CDR2 SYDVKM. The CDR3 spans 17 residues. V lost 7 bases, J lost 0 bases, and 12 bases stayed unmatched. The CDR3 DNA reads as TGTGCCAGCACCCCGGTAGGGGGCACGTATAGCAATCAGCCCCAGCATTTT. As protein: CASTPVGGTYSNQPQHF.

CDR3 loop: CASSANGLAGGRGNEQFF. In DNA, the CDR3 is TGTGCCAGCAGTGCCAACGGACTAGCGGGAGGGAGGGGCAATGAGCAGTTCTTC. The chain couples TRBV6-1 to TRBJ2-1, with TRBD2 matching over 15 bases. V was pared by 4 bases and J by 6 bases, with 10 bases of the junction left unmatched. There are 18 residues in the CDR3. Germline V lookup: CDR1 MNHNS, CDR2 SASEGT.

The chain couples TRBV28 to TRBJ1-3; 7 bases fit TRBD1. CDR3 length: 16 residues. From germline, CDR1 is MDHEN and CDR2 SYDVKM. J was trimmed by 4 bases and V by 3 bases; bases with no gene match: 9. The CDR3 sequence: CASSFGTGVGGNTIYF. In DNA, the CDR3 is TGTGCCAGCAGTTTCGGAACAGGGGTAGGAGGAAACACCATATATTTT.

The chain joins TRBV7-9 to TRBJ2-2; 8 bases agree with TRBD1. V lost 5 bases and J lost 3; bases outside the gene matches: 2. The CDR3 is made up of 14 amino acids. CDR1 is SEHNR, CDR2 FQNEAQ, per germline (reference sequence). The CDR3, as DNA: TGTGCCAGCAGCCTACAGGGGGACACCGGGGAGCTGTTTTTT. Protein sequence: CASSLQGDTGELFF.

The chain has TRBV2 and TRBJ2-1; 7 bases match TRBD1. CDR3 length: 13 residues. Germline V gene sequence: CDR1 SNHLY, CDR2 FYNNEI. V was clipped by 11 bases and J by 0 bases; unmatched bases: 4. CDR3: CAGDRDSYNEQFF. As DNA, the CDR3 is TGTGCCGGCGACAGGGACTCCTACAATGAGCAGTTCTTC.

The chain recombines TRBV21-1 with TRBJ2-1; the D call of TRBD1 is as the table states it, not checked on the DNA. TRBV21-1 is a documented pseudogene. The CDR3 is 16 amino acids. CDR3 residues: CASTSYRVCRRNEQFF. CDR3 sequence (DNA): TGTGCCAGCACCAGCTACAGGGTTTGTAGGAGGAATGAGCAGTTCTTC.

This clone was observed once. This sequence joins TRBV6-5 and TRBJ2-7; 9 bases are a match to TRBD2. V shed 2 bases, J shed 3 bases, and the junction held 8 bases outside the gene matches. The CDR3 loop spans 16 amino acids. The germline V gene encodes CDR1 MNHEY and CDR2 SVGAGI. The CDR3 DNA sequence: TGTGCCAGCAGTTACGATAGCGGGAGAAACCACTACGAGCAGTACTTC. Protein product: CASSYDSGRNHYEQYF.

The J gene is TRBJ2-7, the V gene TRBV4-1, with D hard to call. The V end lost 1 base, the J end lost 3 bases, and 10 bases lay between the germline ends. Germline CDR1 and CDR2: MGHRA and YSYEKL. The CDR3 is 14 residues long. The CDR3 reads CASSQGTALYEQYF. The CDR3 nucleotides are TGCGCCAGCAGCCAAGGAACAGCACTCTACGAGCAGTACTTC.

This clone showed up just a few times. The chain carries TRBV5-1 and TRBJ2-6; 8 bases agree with TRBD1. Per germline, CDR1 SGHRS and CDR2 YFSETQ. The trim removed 0 bases at V and 4 bases at J, leaving 3 bases unmatched. The CDR3 totals 16 residues. This CDR3 is CASSLAGGAGANVLTF. Here the CDR3 DNA reads TGCGCCAGCAGCTTGGCAGGGGGCGCCGGGGCCAACGTCCTGACTTTC.

V and J are TRBV4-3 and TRBJ2-5, with D perhaps matching TRBD1 (7 bases). This CDR3 spans 14 amino acids. The V gene lost 4 bases and the J gene lost 4 bases, with 13 bases spanning the gap. In germline, CDR1 is LGHNA, CDR2 YSLEER. CDR3 nucleotides: TGCGCCAGCAGCCCGAGGAGGGACAGAGAGACCCAGTACTTC. Its protein product is CASSPRRDRETQYF.

The genes are TRBV4-1 and TRBJ1-5; D is possibly TRBD1 (5 bases). V was shortened by 4 bases and J by 4 bases, with 8 bases between the two germline ends. This CDR3 spans 13 amino acids. Germline CDR1 and CDR2: MGHRA and YSYEKL. The CDR3 loop reads CASSPPGNQPQHF. The CDR3 nucleotides read TGCGCCAGCAGCCCTCCAGGGAATCAGCCCCAGCATTTT.

For this clone: One end of the junction is discordant with germline, which a read error may explain. This rearrangement joins TRBV7-7 to TRBJ2-1; 7 positions agree with TRBD1. The length of the CDR3 is 13 residues. Germline values: CDR1 SSHAT, CDR2 FNYEAQ (reference sequence). The CDR3: CASSLVTGIEQFF. DNA of the CDR3: TGTGCTAGCAGCTTAGTGACAGGGATCGAGCAGTTCTTC.

In this sample, this clone turned up once. The J gene is TRBJ2-3, the V gene TRBV30; 10 bases agree with TRBD2. Germline V gives CDR1 GTSNPN, CDR2 SVGIG (reference sequence). The ends lost 0 bases at V and 11 bases at J; junction bases unmatched: 5. The length of the CDR3 is 13 residues. The CDR3 loop reads CAWSVPGLAMQYF. The CDR3, as DNA: TGTGCCTGGAGTGTACCGGGACTAGCGATGCAGTATTTT. The full variable domain, in which reference TRBV30 and TRBJ2-3 provide the parts outside the CDR3, is SQTIHQWPATLVQPVGSPLSLECTVEGTSNPNLYWYRQAAGRGLQLLFYSVGIGQISSEVPQNLSASRPQDRQFILSSKKLLLSDSGFYLCAWSVPGLAMQYFGPGTRLTVL.